Presented here are 25 T cell receptor beta chains from one specimen sequenced in a study of blood T cell repertoires in COVID-19. Sequenced by immunoSEQ multiplex PCR; TCRdb stores in-frame clones only, minus some. The sample contains 70,000 or so clones, roughly 80% of which appear only once. The sequenced sample was peripheral blood. Receptors originate from a man in his 60s with acute or convalescent COVID-19.

V and J are TRBV25-1 and TRBJ1-1; D unresolved. Looked up from germline, CDR1 is MGHDK and CDR2 is SYGVNS. Trimming took off 1 base at V and 5 bases at J, with 11 bases between the two ends. The length of the CDR3 is 14 residues. DNA of the CDR3: TGTGCCAGCAGTGAATCTGTGGACTATACTGAAGCTTTCTTT. The encoded protein is CASSESVDYTEAFF.

The chain has TRBV7-3 and TRBJ2-7; 7 nucleotides align to TRBD1. The length of the CDR3 is 15 residues. J was trimmed by 5 bases and V by 5 bases; bases with no gene match: 12. Germline-derived CDR1 and CDR2 are SGHTA and FQGTGA. CDR3 amino acids: CASSPRDSRLDEQYF. CDR3 nucleotide sequence: TGTGCCAGCAGCCCCCGGGACAGTCGCCTCGACGAGCAGTACTTC.

The rearrangement links TRBV6-5 to TRBJ1-1; weak D call: TRBD1 (5 bases). The CDR3 has 15 residues. Germline V lookup: CDR1 MNHEY, CDR2 SVGAGI. V shed 0 bases and J shed 5 bases, with 13 bases lying between them. For the CDR3, the DNA is TGTGCCAGCAGTTACTCGACGACAGTGGAAACTGAAGCTTTCTTT. Its protein is CASSYSTTVETEAFF.

The chain links TRBV15 to TRBJ1-5; the match to TRBD1 covers 8 bases. The CDR3 consists of 15 residues. Germline lookup yields CDR1 LNHNV and CDR2 YYDKDF (reference sequence). With 3 bases clipped from V and 7 bases from J, the junction kept 8 bases outside the gene matches. CDR3 sequence: CATSSRTGGQQPQHF. The CDR3 DNA reads as TGTGCCACCAGCAGCCGCACAGGGGGGCAACAGCCCCAGCATTTT.

This clone was seen once. This chain joins TRBV30 and TRBJ1-6, with 7 bases that match TRBD1. Germline values: CDR1 GTSNPN, CDR2 SVGIG (reference sequence). The CDR3 has 15 residues. Trimming cost V 4 bases and J 6 bases; bases outside gene matches: 9. The CDR3 reads CAWNNMRGLNSPLHF. The CDR3 DNA sequence: TGTGCCTGGAATAATATGAGGGGGCTTAATTCACCCCTCCACTTT.

The table lists this clone with a few counts. The V gene is TRBV27, the J gene TRBJ1-1; no definite D call. Germline V gene lookup returns CDR1 MNHEY and CDR2 SMNVEV (reference sequence). The V end lost 1 base, the J end lost 1 base, and 10 bases lay between the germline ends. The length of the CDR3 is 15 residues. The chain's CDR3 is CASSLFGRGNTEAFF. The CDR3 DNA reads as TGTGCCAGCAGTTTATTTGGCCGTGGGAACACTGAAGCTTTCTTT.

The rearrangement links TRBV7-9 to TRBJ2-1; TRBD1 is a possible D gene (6 bases). Germline CDR1 is SEHNR and CDR2 is FQNEAQ (reference sequence). Trimming removed 0 bases at V and 7 bases at J, with 25 bases between. The CDR3 loop spans 19 amino acids. DNA of the CDR3: TGTGCCAGCAGCTTAGCCCAGGGGCTAACTTCCCGCCGGAGGAATGAGCAGTTCTTC. Translation: CASSLAQGLTSRRRNEQFF.

This clone has a single count. CDR3 sequence: CASSLFQGIEAFF. The CDR3 nucleotides are TGTGCCAGCAGCTTGTTTCAGGGTATTGAAGCTTTCTTT. The chain is built from TRBV7-9 and TRBJ1-1; weak D call: TRBD1 (5 bases). The V and J ends lost 3 bases and 7 bases respectively, with 12 bases between them. This CDR3 comprises 13 residues. Germline V gene lookup returns CDR1 SEHNR and CDR2 FQNEAQ (reference sequence). The full variable domain, with the rest looked up from reference TRBV7-9 and TRBJ1-1, is DTGVSQNPRHKITKRGQNVTFRCDPISEHNRLYWYRQTLGQGPEFLTYFQNEAQLEKSRLLSDRFSAERPKGSFSTLEIQRTEQGDSAMYLCASSLFQGIEAFFGQGTRLTVV.

In its sample, this clone was seen a few times. The chain uses TRBV5-1 and TRBJ1-5; 8 bases agree with TRBD1. Germline V CDR1 and CDR2: SGHRS, YFSETQ. The junction had 6 bases not matched to a gene; V was cut back by 4 bases and J by 6 bases. CDR3 length equals 14 residues. CDR3 nucleotides: TGCGCCAGCAGCACCGGACAGGGTGGTCAGCCCCAGCATTTT. Translated: CASSTGQGGQPQHF.

The V and J genes are TRBV5-6 and TRBJ1-1; D is ambiguous. The V gene's germline CDR1 is SGHDT and CDR2 YYEEEE. The CDR3 runs to 15 residues. V was shortened by 4 bases and J by 2 bases, with 15 bases between the two germline ends. CDR3 DNA: TGTGCCAGCAGCCCTGCGGGGTCTCGTAACACTGAAGCTTTCTTT. Translating it yields CASSPAGSRNTEAFF.

This clone was detected once. V gene TRBV6-5 combines with J gene TRBJ2-3, with 8 bases fitting TRBD2. The germline V gene has CDR1 MNHEY and CDR2 SVGAGI. With 6 bases clipped from V and 2 bases from J, the junction kept 7 bases outside the gene matches. The CDR3 spans 15 residues. The chain's CDR3 is CASRSSGGNTDTQYF. In nucleotides, the CDR3 is TGTGCCAGCAGATCCAGCGGGGGAAACACAGATACGCAGTATTTT.

The rearrangement uses TRBV5-4 and TRBJ2-7; 8 nucleotides agree with TRBD1. The germline V gene encodes CDR1 SGHNT and CDR2 YYREEE (reference sequence). J gave up 0 bases and V 4 bases, and 3 bases lay outside the gene matches. The CDR3 contains 14 residues. DNA for the CDR3: TGTGCCAGCAGCGGGGGACAGGACTCCTACGAGCAGTACTTC. Amino acid sequence: CASSGGQDSYEQYF.

This clone was detected only once. The V call is TRBV9, the J call TRBJ1-1; D is ambiguous. Trimming pared 0 bases from V and 1 base from J, leaving 7 bases between. The CDR3 is 14 amino acids. Germline V gene lookup returns CDR1 SGDLS and CDR2 YYNGEE. CDR3 amino acids: CASSVAVSNTEAFF. The CDR3, as DNA: TGTGCCAGCAGCGTAGCGGTGTCGAACACTGAAGCTTTCTTT.

This chain connects TRBV2 to TRBJ1-2; 9 bases match TRBD1. The CDR3 is 15 residues long. V gave up 3 bases and J gave up 2 bases; unmatched junction bases: 4. Germline values: CDR1 SNHLY, CDR2 FYNNEI. CDR3 bases: TGTGCCAGCAGTGACAACAGGGGGCAAAACTATGGCTACACCTTC. Encoded protein: CASSDNRGQNYGYTF.

The genes are TRBV27 and TRBJ1-5; D gene uncertain. CDR1 is MNHEY and CDR2 is SMNVEV in the germline V gene (reference sequence). Deletions cut 5 bases from V and 1 base from J, with 6 bases between. The CDR3 extends over 13 amino acids. CDR3 sequence: CASSIRSNQPQHF. The CDR3 bases are TGTGCCAGCAGTATCAGGAGCAATCAGCCCCAGCATTTT.

The chain uses TRBV12-3 or TRBV12-4 and TRBJ1-2; no clear D gene. The CDR3 is made up of 13 amino acids. V was pared by 7 bases and J by 2 bases, with 11 bases between. CDR3 sequence: CASTEMGNYGYTF. The CDR3 bases are TGTGCCAGCACCGAAATGGGCAACTATGGCTACACCTTC.

The DNA for the CDR3 is TGTGCCTGGGGAGACAGGGGTTCACCCCTCCACTTT. The encoded protein is CAWGDRGSPLHF. The genes are TRBV30 and TRBJ1-6, with TRBD1 matching over 8 bases. The V gene's germline CDR1 is GTSNPN and CDR2 SVGIG (reference sequence). The trim removed 5 bases at V and 9 bases at J, leaving 3 bases unmatched. The CDR3 runs 12 residues.

The rearrangement joins TRBV5-6 to TRBJ1-5; the D is unclear. Deletions cut 3 bases from V and 9 bases from J, with 10 bases between. Per germline, CDR1 SGHDT and CDR2 YYEEEE. The CDR3 is 12 amino acids. CDR3 sequence: CASSSFSGPQHF. CDR3 DNA: TGTGCCAGCAGCTCTTTTTCAGGGCCCCAGCATTTT.

The chain employs TRBV5-1 and TRBJ1-1; no definite D call. This CDR3 comprises 11 residues. The V end was cut by 5 bases, the J end by 5 bases, with 7 bases between. Germline loops: CDR1 SGHRS, CDR2 YFSETQ. The CDR3 region has the DNA TGCGCCAGCAGGACAAGGACTGAAGCTTTCTTT. Translating it yields CASRTRTEAFF. The full variable domain, completed using reference TRBV5-1 and TRBJ1-1, is KAGVTQTPRYLIKTRGQQVTLSCSPISGHRSVSWYQQTPGQGLQFLFEYFSETQRNKGNFPGRFSGRQFSNSRSEMNVSTLELGDSALYLCASRTRTEAFFGQGTRLTVV.

This rearrangement joins TRBV18 to TRBJ1-1, with D perhaps matching TRBD1 (6 bases). The V end lost 4 bases, the J end lost 1 base, and 7 bases lay between the germline ends. CDR3 length: 13 amino acids. Germline CDR1 reads KGHSH; CDR2 reads LQKENI. CDR3 sequence: CASSQDRNTEAFF. The CDR3 region has the DNA TGTGCCAGCTCACAGGACAGGAACACTGAAGCTTTCTTT.

The chain has TRBV7-9 and TRBJ2-5, with TRBD1 as a possible D gene (6 bases). The CDR3 loop spans 15 amino acids. Trimming stripped 1 base from V and 5 bases from J, with 14 bases between. CDR1 is SEHNR and CDR2 is FQNEAQ in the germline V gene (reference sequence). CDR3: CASSLGSGGGETQYF. The DNA of the CDR3 is TGTGCCAGCAGCTTAGGTTCTGGGGGCGGGGAGACCCAGTACTTC.

V usage is TRBV5-5 and J usage is TRBJ1-1; D not resolved. CDR1 and CDR2 from the germline V gene are SGHKS and YYEKEE (reference sequence). CDR3 size: 15 residues. With 1 base removed from V and 6 bases from J, the gap between germline ends came to 16 bases. CDR3 sequence (DNA): TGTGCCAGCAGCTTGTCGGCGGGGATTAAGGCTGAAGCTTTCTTT. Its translation is CASSLSAGIKAEAFF.

The V call is TRBV5-4, the J call TRBJ2-3; 12 bases align to TRBD2. The CDR3 loop spans 16 amino acids. V was pared by 4 bases and J by 7 bases, with 10 bases of the junction left unmatched. From germline, CDR1 is SGHNT and CDR2 YYREEE (reference sequence). The DNA of the CDR3 is TGTGCCAGCAGCCCACGGACTAGCGGGGTCGTTTATACGCAGTATTTT. It specifies CASSPRTSGVVYTQYF.

The V and J genes are TRBV5-6 and TRBJ1-6; 8 bases align to TRBD1. CDR1 is SGHDT and CDR2 is YYEEEE in the germline V gene. This CDR3 contains 14 residues. The ends lost 0 bases at V and 13 bases at J; junction bases unmatched: 6. Here the CDR3 reads CASSLVGQAPPLHF. CDR3 bases: TGTGCCAGCAGCTTGGTGGGACAGGCTCCTCCCCTCCACTTT.

The chain employs TRBV6-5 and TRBJ2-4; 8 nucleotides line up with TRBD1. Germline V lookup: CDR1 MNHEY, CDR2 SVGAGI. The V and J ends lost 5 bases and 1 base, in that order; junction bases with no gene match: 4. The CDR3 consists of 15 residues. CDR3 sequence (DNA): TGTGCCAGCAGTAGGACAGGGAAGGCCAAAAACATTCAGTACTTC. Translating gives CASSRTGKAKNIQYF.